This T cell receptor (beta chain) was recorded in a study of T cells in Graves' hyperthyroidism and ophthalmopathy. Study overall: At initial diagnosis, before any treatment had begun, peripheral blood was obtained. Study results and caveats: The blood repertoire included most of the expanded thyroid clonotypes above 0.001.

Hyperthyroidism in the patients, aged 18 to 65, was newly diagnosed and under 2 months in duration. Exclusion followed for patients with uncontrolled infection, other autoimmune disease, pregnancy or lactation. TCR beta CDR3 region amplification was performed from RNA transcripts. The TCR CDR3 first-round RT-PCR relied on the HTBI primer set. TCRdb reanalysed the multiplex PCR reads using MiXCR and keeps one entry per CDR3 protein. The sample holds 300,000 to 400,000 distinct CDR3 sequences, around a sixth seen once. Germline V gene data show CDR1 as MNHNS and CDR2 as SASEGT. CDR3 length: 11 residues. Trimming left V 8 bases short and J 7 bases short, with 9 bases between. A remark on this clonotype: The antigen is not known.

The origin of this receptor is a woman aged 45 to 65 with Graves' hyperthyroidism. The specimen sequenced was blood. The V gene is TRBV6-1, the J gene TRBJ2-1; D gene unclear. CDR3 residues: CASGPRNEQFF. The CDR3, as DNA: TGTGCCAGCGGCCCGAGAAATGAGCAGTTCTTC.